These 10 T cell receptor beta chains were sequenced from one sample in a study of cytomegalovirus exposure and HLA in healthy donors. Primers included in the PCR were 60 Vbeta and 13 Jbeta primers. Here immunoSEQ multiplex PCR was the method, and the copy in TCRdb shows in-frame clones only, minus some. The data hold just under 45,000 clones, with around 56% observed a single time. The sequencing input was PBMCs. The receptors were sampled from a man aged 55 to 70 in good health and CMV-seronegative.

This clone was picked up a small number of times. CDR3 sequence (DNA): TGCGCCAGCAGCCCGACAGGGGGTCCCTATGGCTACACCTTC. Protein product: CASSPTGGPYGYTF. The gene calls are TRBV5-1 and TRBJ1-2, with 9 bases aligning to TRBD1. CDR1 is SGHRS, CDR2 YFSETQ, per germline. The CDR3 runs to 14 residues. Losses at the gene ends were 4 bases for V and 4 bases for J; bases not matched to a gene: 5.

By share of the sample, this clone is medium-sized. The CDR3 DNA sequence: TGTGCCAGCAGTACGGAGAGGACAGATACGCAGTATTTT. Its protein is CASSTERTDTQYF. J is TRBJ2-3 and V is TRBV6-1, with D hard to call. CDR1 and CDR2 (germline): MNHNS, SASEGT. V was trimmed by 5 bases and J by 3 bases, leaving 9 bases between them. This CDR3 has 13 residues.

V usage is TRBV30 and J usage is TRBJ1-3; a possible D gene is TRBD1 (5 bases). CDR3 size: 13 residues. V lost 3 bases and J 2 bases, leaving 8 bases between the germline ends. CDR1 GTSNPN and CDR2 SVGIG come from the germline V gene (reference sequence). Here the CDR3 DNA reads TGTGCCTGGAGAGGAGGGGCTGGAAACACCATATATTTT. Translating it yields CAWRGGAGNTIYF.

The J gene is TRBJ1-5, the V gene TRBV4-3; D gene uncertain. CDR1 is LGHNA and CDR2 is YSLEER in the germline V gene. With 0 bases removed from V and 3 bases from J, the gap between germline ends came to 6 bases. This CDR3 region has 14 residues. The CDR3 bases are TGCGCCAGCAGCCAAGATTGGCTCAATCAGCCCCAGCATTTT. Its translation is CASSQDWLNQPQHF.

The CDR3 loop is CAINRVSNTEAFF. The CDR3 DNA reads TGTGCCATCAACCGGGTCTCGAACACTGAAGCTTTCTTT. The chain recombines TRBV10-3 with TRBJ1-1; no clear D gene. Trimming removed 7 bases at V and 1 base at J, with 10 bases between. The CDR3 runs 13 residues. The germline V gene has CDR1 ENHRY and CDR2 SYGVKD.

This clone has a single count. This sequence joins TRBV25-1 and TRBJ1-2, with 7 bases identical to TRBD1. With 3 bases clipped from V and 7 bases from J, the junction kept 11 bases outside the gene matches. The CDR3 runs to 15 residues. Per the germline V gene, CDR1 is MGHDK and CDR2 is SYGVNS. DNA for the CDR3: TGTGCCAGCAGTGATAGAGGACAGGAAGTTGGTGGCTACACCTTC. It encodes CASSDRGQEVGGYTF.

The chain is built from TRBV5-1 and TRBJ1-1, with D possibly matching TRBD1 (5 bases). Germline V gene lookup returns CDR1 SGHRS and CDR2 YFSETQ. V lost 2 bases to trimming and J lost 6 bases, with 14 bases between them. This CDR3 is built from 14 residues. The CDR3 reads CASSLGQGHAEAFF. DNA of the CDR3: TGCGCCAGCAGCTTAGGGCAGGGTCACGCTGAAGCTTTCTTT.

The rearrangement uses TRBV7-9 and TRBJ1-2; no clear D. Per germline, CDR1 SEHNR and CDR2 FQNEAQ (reference sequence). Trimming took 1 base from V and 4 from J, leaving 10 bases between them. The CDR3 has 14 amino acids. The CDR3 spells CASSLVGEAYGYTF. Here the CDR3 DNA reads TGTGCCAGCAGCTTAGTCGGGGAGGCCTATGGCTACACCTTC.

The chain carries TRBV19 and TRBJ2-7, with a possible D match to TRBD1 (5 bases). CDR3 length: 13 residues. The V gene's germline CDR1 is LNHDA and CDR2 SQIVND (reference sequence). V was pared by 3 bases and J by 3 bases, with 9 bases between. CDR3 protein: CASSISRDYEQYF. CDR3 DNA sequence: TGTGCCAGTAGTATTTCCAGGGACTACGAGCAGTACTTC.

The chain couples TRBV5-5 to TRBJ2-5; the D gene is possibly TRBD2 (7 bases). With 10 bases removed from V and 6 bases from J, the gap between germline ends came to 19 bases. This CDR3 spans 13 amino acids. CDR1 is SGHKS and CDR2 is YYEKEE in the germline V gene (reference sequence). CDR3 region: CASAGGPGKTQYF. CDR3 in DNA: TGTGCCTCGGCCGGGGGGCCGGGAAAGACCCAGTACTTC.